This TCR beta chain originates from a study of glioma-infiltrating T cells. General study results and limits: Only very few CDR3 sequences appeared in both tissue and blood.

There are many counts of this clonotype. What it binds is unknown. The iRepertoire nested amplicon-rescue multiplex PCR amplified TCR alpha and beta CDR3s from RNA. One-step reverse transcription and amplification started from about 100-400 ng of tissue mRNA or PBMC total RNA. Using its own MiXCR run on the multiplex PCR reads, TCRdb lists one record per CDR3 protein. Seen here are more than 90,000 distinct CDR3 sequences, roughly 37% observed once, and the top ten hold more than 30%. Trimming shortened V by 1 base and J by 1 base, and 10 bases separated the two germline ends. The CDR3 extends over 15 amino acids. Germline lookup yields CDR1 LNHDA and CDR2 SQIVND (reference sequence).

The sequenced sample consisted of glioma tissue, nonneoplastic brain tissue, or PBMCs (not recorded which). This sequence was found in a human donor with low-grade glioma or glioblastoma, undergoing nonglioma brain surgery, or in good health (not recorded which). J is TRBJ2-5 and V is TRBV19; D assignment may be TRBD1 or TRBD2 (6 bases each). CDR3 amino acids: CASSIAQGGQETQYF. The CDR3 DNA is TGTGCCAGTAGTATAGCACAGGGAGGCCAAGAGACCCAGTACTTC.